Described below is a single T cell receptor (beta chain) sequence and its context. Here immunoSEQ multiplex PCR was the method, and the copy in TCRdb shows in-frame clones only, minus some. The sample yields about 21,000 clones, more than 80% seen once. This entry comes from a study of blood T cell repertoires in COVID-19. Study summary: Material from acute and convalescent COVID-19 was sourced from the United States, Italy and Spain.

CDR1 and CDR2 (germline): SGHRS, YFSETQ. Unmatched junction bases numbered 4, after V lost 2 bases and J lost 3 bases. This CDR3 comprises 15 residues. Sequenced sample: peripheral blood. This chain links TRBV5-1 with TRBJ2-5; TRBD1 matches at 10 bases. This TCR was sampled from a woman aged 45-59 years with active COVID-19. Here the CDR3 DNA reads TGCGCCAGCAGCTTTGCCGGGACAGGGGAAGAGACCCAGTACTTC. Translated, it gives CASSFAGTGEETQYF.